This TCR beta chain was observed in a study of T-cell reconstitution after alpha-beta-depleted transplantation in children. CDR3 size: 16 residues. Trimming removed 6 bases at V and 3 bases at J, with 20 bases between. This clonotype was counted only a few times. This sample's TCRbeta library carried unique molecular identifier barcodes. MiXCR was run by TCRdb on the PCR reads, yielding one entry per CDR3 protein. This table has about 500,000 distinct CDR3 sequences, 30% to 35% appearing once. The chain combines TRBV12-3 or TRBV12-4 with TRBJ1-2, with D perhaps TRBD1 (6 bases). The TCR comes from a human donor who donated a stem cell graft to a child with aplastic anemia. The source was PBMCs from the stem cell graft donor, collected from the stem cell graft. The CDR3 protein is CASRALPPGHHYGYTF. The CDR3 coding sequence is TGTGCCAGCAGAGCCCTACCACCGGGACACCACTATGGCTACACCTTC.